This TCR beta chain was profiled in a study of cytomegalovirus exposure and HLA in healthy donors. The study, taken as a whole, reports: TCR beta sequences reportedly predicted most subjects' HLA-A and HLA-B alleles accurately. A later analysis by the authors found several of the most significant clusters apparently linked to common viral pathogens. CMV serostatus was the only immune exposure information that was available. A previous analysis found most TCR beta V segments productive roughly 87% or roughly 30% of the time.

The CDR3 runs 16 residues. Germline V gene lookup returns CDR1 SEHNR and CDR2 FQNEAQ (reference sequence). Trimming left V 2 bases short and J 2 bases short, with 13 bases between. A word on this clone: What it binds is unknown.

The PCR had 60 Vbeta and 13 Jbeta primers. Method: immunoSEQ multiplex PCR; TCRdb's copy keeps in-frame clones and lacks some. The sample shows a few hundred thousand clones, 80% to 90% of them seen only once. Sequences were obtained from PBMCs. This chain joins TRBV7-9 and TRBJ1-3; maybe TRBD1 (6 bases). This TCR derives from a man aged 25 to 40 in good health and CMV-seronegative. The CDR3 sequence: CASSLNQGLTGNTIYF. The CDR3, as DNA: TGTGCCAGCAGCTTAAATCAGGGGCTAACTGGAAACACCATATATTTT.